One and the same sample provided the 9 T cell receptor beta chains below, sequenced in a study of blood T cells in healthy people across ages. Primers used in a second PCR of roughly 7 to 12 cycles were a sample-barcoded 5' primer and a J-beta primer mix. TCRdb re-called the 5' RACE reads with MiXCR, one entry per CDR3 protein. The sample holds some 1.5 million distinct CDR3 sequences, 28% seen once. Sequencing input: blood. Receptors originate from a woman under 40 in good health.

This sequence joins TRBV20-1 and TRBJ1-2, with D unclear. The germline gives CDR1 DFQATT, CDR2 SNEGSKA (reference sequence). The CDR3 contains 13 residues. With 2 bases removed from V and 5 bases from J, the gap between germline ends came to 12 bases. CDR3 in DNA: TGCAGTGCTAGACAGGTGGGCCGATATGGCTACACCTTC. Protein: CSARQVGRYGYTF.

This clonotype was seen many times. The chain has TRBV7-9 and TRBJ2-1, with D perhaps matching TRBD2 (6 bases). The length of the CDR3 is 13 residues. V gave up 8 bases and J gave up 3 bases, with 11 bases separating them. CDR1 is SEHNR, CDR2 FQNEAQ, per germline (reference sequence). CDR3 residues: CASLSGYYNEQFF. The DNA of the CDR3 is TGTGCCAGCCTTAGCGGTTACTACAATGAGCAGTTCTTC.

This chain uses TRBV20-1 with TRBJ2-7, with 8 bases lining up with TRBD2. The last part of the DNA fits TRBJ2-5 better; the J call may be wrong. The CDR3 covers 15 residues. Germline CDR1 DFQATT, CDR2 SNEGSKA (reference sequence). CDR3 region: CSAPKRAGDGETQYF. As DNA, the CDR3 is TGCAGTGCCCCGAAAAGAGCGGGAGATGGGGAGACCCAGTACTTC.

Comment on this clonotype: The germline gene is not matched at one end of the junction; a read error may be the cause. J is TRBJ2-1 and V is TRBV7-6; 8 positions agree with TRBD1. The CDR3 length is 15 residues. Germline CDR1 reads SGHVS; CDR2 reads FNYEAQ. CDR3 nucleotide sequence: TGTGCCGGCAGTCATACAGGGGGGACTTACAATGAGCAGTTCTTC. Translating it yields CAGSHTGGTYNEQFF. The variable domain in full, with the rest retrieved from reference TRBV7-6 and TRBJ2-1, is GAGVSQSPRYKVTKRGQDVALRCDPISGHVSLYWYRQALGQGPEFLTYFNYEAQQDKSGLPNDRFSAERPEGSISTLTIQRTEQRDSAMYRCAGSHTGGTYNEQFFGPGTRLTVL.

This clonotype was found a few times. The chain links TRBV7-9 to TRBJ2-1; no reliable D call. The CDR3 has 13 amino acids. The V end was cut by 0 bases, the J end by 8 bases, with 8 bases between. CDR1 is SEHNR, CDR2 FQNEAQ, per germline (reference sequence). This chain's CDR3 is CASSLAPIDEQFF. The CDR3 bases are TGTGCCAGCAGCTTAGCGCCAATCGATGAGCAGTTCTTC. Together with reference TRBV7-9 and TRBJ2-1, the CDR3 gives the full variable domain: DTGVSQNPRHKITKRGQNVTFRCDPISEHNRLYWYRQTLGQGPEFLTYFQNEAQLEKSRLLSDRFSAERPKGSFSTLEIQRTEQGDSAMYLCASSLAPIDEQFFGPGTRLTVL.

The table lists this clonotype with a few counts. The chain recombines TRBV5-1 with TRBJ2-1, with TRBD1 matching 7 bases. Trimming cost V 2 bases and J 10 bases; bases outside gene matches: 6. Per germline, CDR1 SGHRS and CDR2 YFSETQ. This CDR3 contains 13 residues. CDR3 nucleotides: TGCGCCAGCAGCTTCACAGGGGCTGGGGAGCAGTTCTTC. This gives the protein CASSFTGAGEQFF.

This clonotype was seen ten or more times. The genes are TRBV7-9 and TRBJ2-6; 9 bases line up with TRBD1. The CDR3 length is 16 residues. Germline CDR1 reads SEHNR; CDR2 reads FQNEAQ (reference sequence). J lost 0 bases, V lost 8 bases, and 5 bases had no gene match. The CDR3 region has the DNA TGTGCCAGCGGCGGACAGGGGCTCTCTGGGGCCAACGTCCTGACTTTC. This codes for CASGGQGLSGANVLTF.

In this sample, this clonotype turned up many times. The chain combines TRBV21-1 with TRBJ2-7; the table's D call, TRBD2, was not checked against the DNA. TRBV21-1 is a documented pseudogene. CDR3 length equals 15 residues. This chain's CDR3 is CASSKWTGGSSEQYF. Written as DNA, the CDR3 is TGTGCCAGCAGCAAATGGACGGGAGGGTCCTCCGAGCAGTACTTC.

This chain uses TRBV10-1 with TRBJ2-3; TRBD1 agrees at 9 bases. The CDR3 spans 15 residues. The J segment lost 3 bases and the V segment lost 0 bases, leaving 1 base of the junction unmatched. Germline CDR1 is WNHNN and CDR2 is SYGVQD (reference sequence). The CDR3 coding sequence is TGCGCCAGCAGTGAGTCTGGACAGGGGACAGATACGCAGTATTTT. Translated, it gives CASSESGQGTDTQYF.